The TCR beta chain described here comes from a study of OX40 agonist ivuxolimab in advanced cancers. At the level of the study: Patients were given ivuxolimab, an antibody that agonizes OX40 (CD134). Study-wide results and caveats: Clones of CD4+ and CD8+ blood T cells grew by week 6 at doses of 0.1 to 3.0 mg/kg.

Only in-frame clones appear in the TCRdb table, and some are missing; sequencing was by immunoSEQ multiplex PCR. The sample consists of approximately 60,000 clones, about 93% of them appearing once. With regard to this clone: Its antigen remains unknown.

Germline-derived CDR1 and CDR2 are MGHRA and YSYEKL. The V end was cut by 0 bases, the J end by 4 bases, with 12 bases between. This CDR3 is built from 15 residues. The specimen was CD4+ or CD8+ T cells sorted from blood, collected in a trial of the OX40 agonist ivuxolimab. The receptor's source is an adult with an advanced solid tumor such as melanoma, head and neck, liver or kidney cancer. The V call is TRBV4-1, the J call TRBJ1-2; no firm D call. The CDR3 bases are TGCGCCAGCAGCCAAGAAGTGGGCAGACCCTATGGCTACACCTTC. It encodes CASSQEVGRPYGYTF.